The 6 T cell receptor beta chains in this list originate from one sample, sequenced in a study of early stage breast cancer tumors. Measured with immunoSEQ multiplex PCR; TCRdb has only the in-frame clones, and not every one. Of just under 30,000 clones in the sample, 84% were seen once. Sequenced sample: blood. These receptors originate from a person aged 45-60 years with breast cancer.

The chain employs TRBV5-5 and TRBJ2-1; D uncertain. The V gene lost 1 base and the J gene lost 1 base, with 9 bases spanning the gap. The CDR3 contains 15 residues. Germline assignment: CDR1 SGHKS and CDR2 YYEKEE (reference sequence). CDR3 amino acids: CASSLTVVSYNEQFF. The CDR3 region has the DNA TGTGCCAGCAGCTTGACGGTAGTTTCCTACAATGAGCAGTTCTTC. Using reference TRBV5-5 and TRBJ2-1 for the parts outside the CDR3, the full variable domain is DAGVTQSPTHLIKTRGQQVTLRCSPISGHKSVSWYQQVLGQGPQFIFQYYEKEERGRGNFPDRFSARQFPNYSSELNVNALLLGDSALYLCASSLTVVSYNEQFFGPGTRLTVL.

Concerning this clone: Other DNA sequences in the sample encode the same CDR3. The chain links TRBV7-6 to TRBJ2-2, with D possibly TRBD1 on 6 matching bases. The V end was cut by 5 bases, the J end by 4 bases, with 11 bases between. CDR1 is SGHVS and CDR2 is FNYEAQ in the germline V gene. The CDR3 contains 14 residues. The CDR3 region has the DNA TGTGCCAGCAGCGTAACAGGGACCACCGGGGAGCTGTTTTTT. It codes for CASSVTGTTGELFF.

The chain links TRBV7-2 to TRBJ2-1, with 8 bases identical to TRBD2. Per germline, CDR1 SGHTA and CDR2 FQGNSA. V was pared by 2 bases and J by 9 bases, with 12 bases of the junction left unmatched. This CDR3 region has 16 residues. Here the CDR3 reads CASSLLFSGRLGEQFF. The CDR3 DNA follows: TGTGCCAGCAGCTTACTATTCAGCGGGAGATTGGGTGAGCAGTTCTTC.

This chain links TRBV9 with TRBJ1-6; D is possibly TRBD1 (6 bases). V lost 0 bases and J lost 10, with 11 bases in between. CDR1 and CDR2 (germline): SGDLS, YYNGEE. The CDR3 has 14 amino acids. CDR3 region: CASSVEGGGSPLHF. Written as DNA, the CDR3 is TGTGCCAGCAGCGTAGAGGGGGGTGGGTCACCCCTCCACTTT.

This clone has a single count. The V call is TRBV9, the J call TRBJ2-5; D is unresolved. The CDR3 is made up of 13 amino acids. The V end was cut by 0 bases, the J end by 5 bases, with 8 bases between. Germline CDR1 is SGDLS and CDR2 is YYNGEE. CDR3 sequence (DNA): TGTGCCAGCAGCGTAGTCCCTTGGGAGACCCAGTACTTC. The encoded protein is CASSVVPWETQYF.

The chain recombines TRBV23-1 with TRBJ1-5; 8 nucleotides match TRBD1. TRBV23-1 is recorded as an ORF, its role being uncertain. V lost 2 bases and J lost 7; bases outside the gene matches: 13. CDR3 length: 17 amino acids. The DNA for the CDR3 is TGCGCCAGCAGTCAAATGGGACTCGGACAGGGATGGCAGCCCCAGCATTTT. The encoded protein is CASSQMGLGQGWQPQHF.